One sample yielded the 3 T cell receptor beta chains listed below, sequenced in a study of shared clonotypes between healthy human individuals (dated by TCRdb to about 2020). Preparation of the library involved the immunoSEQ multiplex PCR assay. TCRdb took over this immuneACCESS table, retaining in-frame rearrangements with V and J assigned. Such tables are incomplete; in checked studies, under half of the missing clones stem from an unresolved V gene, and the remainder is unexplained. The sample includes more than 2 million clones, with more than 90% observed a single time. The ten largest clones take up 0.1% to 0.15% of the sample. Source material: naive CD4+ T cells sorted from blood. The cell subset or site tag for this specimen amounts to: CD45RA+ positively selected. The receptors come from a man between 18 and 35 years old in good health.

The CDR3 here is CSAGRMNTGELFF. The DNA for the CDR3 is TGCAGCGCTGGACGGATGAACACCGGGGAGCTGTTTTTT. This rearrangement joins TRBV29-1 to TRBJ2-2, with D hard to call. CDR3 length: 13 amino acids. The V end was cut by 7 bases, the J end by 1 base, with 10 bases between. The V gene's germline CDR1 is SQVTM and CDR2 ANQGSEA.

This clone was seen a few times. The chain is built from TRBV7-9 and TRBJ2-7; no clear D. V was pared by 8 bases and J by 2 bases, with 7 bases between. The germline V gene encodes CDR1 SEHNR and CDR2 FQNEAQ (reference sequence). The CDR3 spans 11 residues. CDR3 DNA: TGTGCCAGCGCAATAACCTACGAGCAGTACTTC. Amino acids: CASAITYEQYF. Full variable domain (outside the CDR3, taken from reference TRBV7-9 and TRBJ2-7): DTGVSQNPRHKITKRGQNVTFRCDPISEHNRLYWYRQTLGQGPEFLTYFQNEAQLEKSRLLSDRFSAERPKGSFSTLEIQRTEQGDSAMYLCASAITYEQYFGPGTRLTVT.

The rearrangement joins TRBV6-1 to TRBJ1-2; a possible D gene is TRBD1 (6 bases). The CDR3 extends over 14 amino acids. Deletions cut 3 bases from V and 3 bases from J, with 11 bases between. Germline loops: CDR1 MNHNS, CDR2 SASEGT. CDR3 amino acids: CASSDRQAYYGYTF. The CDR3, as DNA: TGTGCCAGCAGTGACAGACAGGCTTACTATGGCTACACCTTC.